This record looks at one T cell receptor (beta chain) sequence and its context. TCRdb reworked the 5' RACE reads into one entry per CDR3 protein, no DNA. This sample contains nearly 450,000 distinct CDR3 sequences. This sample was included in a study of monozygotic twins with inflammatory bowel disease. This CDR3 comprises 16 residues. In germline, CDR1 is DFQATT, CDR2 SNEGSKA (reference sequence). The clonotype originates from a human donor with ulcerative colitis or Crohn's disease, or a healthy co-twin of an affected twin (not recorded which). The chain employs TRBV20-1 and TRBJ2-7; absent DNA, TCRdb's TRBD2 call cannot be checked. The sequenced sample was blood. The CDR3 region is CSASPTGQKGGGEQYF.